These T cell receptor beta chains were read from a single sample in a study of OX40 agonist ivuxolimab in advanced cancers. Data came from immunoSEQ multiplex PCR; TCRdb stores just in-frame clones and leaves some out. The sample gives some 16,000 clones, about 77% of which show up once; approximately 13% is in the top ten. The sequenced sample was CD4+ or CD8+ T cells sorted from blood, obtained in a trial of the OX40 agonist ivuxolimab. The receptors shown here come from an adult with an advanced solid tumor such as melanoma, head and neck, liver or kidney cancer. Each CDR3 is given with its conserved first and last residue. The D gene is left open where the match is weak. Clone size is given for some rows only: seen once, a few or many times, or a class if the clone is expanded.

d_call clone_size j_call v_call cdr3_nt cdr3_aa
TRBD1 . TRBJ2-7 TRBV6-5 TGTGCCAGCAGCGGGACAGTACCTTACGAGCAGTACTTC CASSGTVPYEQYF
. . TRBJ2-7 TRBV7-8 TGTGCCAGCAGCTTAAGGGTCGGGGCCTCCTACGAGCAGTACTTC CASSLRVGASYEQYF
. . TRBJ2-5 TRBV4-1 TGCGCCAGCAGCCATACCCAAGAGACCCAGTACTTC CASSHTQETQYF
TRBD1 . TRBJ2-6 TRBV6-1 TGTGCCAGCACGGGACAGAGCTCTGGGGCCAACGTCCTGACTTTC CASTGQSSGANVLTF
. once TRBJ1-1 TRBV6-5 TGTGCCAGCAGTTACCGGGGTTTGGCGAACACTGAAGCTTTCTTT CASSYRGLANTEAFF
TRBD1 . TRBJ1-6 TRBV4-3 TGCGCCAGCAGCCGCAACAGGGGAGGCAATTCACCCCTCCACTTT CASSRNRGGNSPLHF
. . TRBJ1-2 TRBV6-1 TGTGCCAGCAGCGCCATGGGGAAGGGCTATGGCTACACCTTC CASSAMGKGYGYTF
. once TRBJ2-1 TRBV9 TGTGCCAGCAGCGCCACGGACAATGAGCAGTTCTTC CASSATDNEQFF
. . TRBJ1-1 TRBV4-3 TGCGCCAGCAGCCACATCCAGGGGGAAGCTTTCTTT CASSHIQGEAFF
. few TRBJ2-2 TRBV2 TGTGCCAGCAGTGAATGGCAGGGGATCCCCGGGGAGCTGTTTTTT CASSEWQGIPGELFF
. once TRBJ2-3 TRBV4-1 TGCGCCAGCAGCCAAGATGGTTCAGGCGCAGATACGCAGTATTTT CASSQDGSGADTQYF
. . TRBJ1-4 TRBV5-4 TGCGCCAGCAGCCAAGATCCCACCGGTCCGGTTGAAAAACTGTTTTTT CASSQDPTGPVEKLFF
TRBD1 once TRBJ2-7 TRBV6-5 TGTGCCAGCAGCCCCACCGGGACAGGGTCCTACGAGCAGTACTTC CASSPTGTGSYEQYF
. . TRBJ2-7 TRBV4-3 TGCGCCAGCAGCCAAGGCAAAGAATACGAGCAGTACTTC CASSQGKEYEQYF
TRBD2 once TRBJ2-5 TRBV25-1 TGTGCCAGCAGTGAATATGCCCTAGCGGGGACCCAGTACTTC CASSEYALAGTQYF
. . TRBJ2-7 TRBV7-9 TGTGCCAGCAGCCCATCCGACAAGTCCAACTACGAGCAGTACTTC CASSPSDKSNYEQYF
. . TRBJ2-7 TRBV6-5 TGTGCCAGCAGCTACGCGGGGATTAGGGGGGAGCAGTACTTC CASSYAGIRGEQYF
. . TRBJ1-3 TRBV13 TGTGCCAGCAGCTTGAGGGTTGCGCGCGCCAACACCATATATTTT CASSLRVARANTIYF
TRBD1 . TRBJ1-2 TRBV6-5 TGTGCCAGCAGGGGGGACAGGGGTTTGGGCTACACCTTC CASRGDRGLGYTF
. once TRBJ2-1 TRBV27 TGTGCCAGCAGTTTATCCACAGCCGGCAATGAGCAGTTCTTC CASSLSTAGNEQFF
. once TRBJ1-2 TRBV7-6 TGTGCCAGCAGCCCCCTGGGGGGCACCGGCTACACCTTC CASSPLGGTGYTF